The clone carrying this TCR beta chain was seen many times. This specimen belongs to a study of T cells after yellow fever vaccination. MiXCR, applied by TCRdb to the 5' RACE reads, yields one record per CDR3 protein. The sample carries about 320,000 distinct CDR3 sequences, about 6.9% recorded once. Per germline, CDR1 SQVTM and CDR2 ANQGSEA. The ends were cut back, 4 bases at V and 10 bases at J, with 14 bases in the middle. The CDR3 covers 12 residues. The chain employs TRBV29-1 and TRBJ2-1; D gene uncertain. This TCR was recovered from a man younger than 35 who received the YFV17D yellow fever vaccine. Here the sequenced sample was PBMCs, taken more than 35 days after the first yellow fever vaccination. The CDR3 nucleotides are TGCAGCGTTGCCTCAGGTTTATGGGAGCAGTTCTTC. The encoded protein is CSVASGLWEQFF.